This T cell receptor (beta chain) was captured by sequencing in a study of cytotoxic CD8 clonotypes in ibrutinib-treated CLL. About the research overall: Response samples followed a median about 11 months of treatment, range 6 to 36.

General observations from the study: The clonality went up when patients responded to ibrutinib and dropped back toward baseline at progression.

Some clones are missing from TCRdb's copy, which holds only in-frame ones; the method was immunoSEQ multiplex PCR. The sample has nearly 100,000 clones; 70% to 80% are singletons. Germline V gene sequence: CDR1 LNHNV, CDR2 YYDKDF (reference sequence). Germline trimming cut 0 bases from V and 7 bases from J; bases unmatched to any gene: 4. The CDR3 contains 15 residues. A note on this clone: Its target is unknown.

The starting material was PBMCs, obtained after 12 months of ibrutinib treatment. This chain joins TRBV15 and TRBJ1-5, with 9 nucleotides matching TRBD1. This TCR came from a human donor with chronic lymphocytic leukemia. CDR3 in amino acids: CATSRERTGVQPQHF. The CDR3 DNA reads TGTGCCACCAGCAGAGAAAGGACAGGGGTCCAGCCCCAGCATTTT. The full variable domain, its missing parts supplied by reference TRBV15 and TRBJ1-5, is DAMVIQNPRYQVTQFGKPVTLSCSQTLNHNVMYWYQQKSSQAPKLLFHYYDKDFNNEADTPDNFQSRRPNTSFCFLDIRSPGLGDTAMYLCATSRERTGVQPQHFGDGTRLSIL.